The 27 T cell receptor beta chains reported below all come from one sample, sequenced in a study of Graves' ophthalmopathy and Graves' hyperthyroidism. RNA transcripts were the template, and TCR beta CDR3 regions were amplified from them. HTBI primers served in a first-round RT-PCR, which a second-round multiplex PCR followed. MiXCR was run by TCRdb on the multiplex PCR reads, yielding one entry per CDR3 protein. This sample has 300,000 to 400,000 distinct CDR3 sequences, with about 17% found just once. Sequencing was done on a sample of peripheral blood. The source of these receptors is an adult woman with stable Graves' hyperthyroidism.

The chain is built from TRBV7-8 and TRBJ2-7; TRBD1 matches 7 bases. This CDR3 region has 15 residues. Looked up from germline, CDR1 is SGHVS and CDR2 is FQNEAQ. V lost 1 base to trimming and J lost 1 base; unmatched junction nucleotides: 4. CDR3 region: CASSLEDRTSYEQYF. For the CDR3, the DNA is TGTGCCAGCAGCTTAGAGGACAGGACTTCCTACGAGCAGTACTTC.

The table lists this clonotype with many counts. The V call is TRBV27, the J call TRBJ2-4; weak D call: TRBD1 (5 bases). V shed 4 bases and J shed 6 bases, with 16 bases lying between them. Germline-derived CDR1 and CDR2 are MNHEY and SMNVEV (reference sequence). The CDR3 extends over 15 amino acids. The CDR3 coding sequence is TGTGCCAGCAGTTCCACCAGGACATCGGGAAACATTCAGTACTTC. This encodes CASSSTRTSGNIQYF.

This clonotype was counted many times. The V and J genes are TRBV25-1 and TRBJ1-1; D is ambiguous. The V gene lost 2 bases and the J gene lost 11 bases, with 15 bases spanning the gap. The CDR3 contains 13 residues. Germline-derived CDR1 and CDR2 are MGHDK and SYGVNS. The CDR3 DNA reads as TGTGCCAGCAGTGAAGGGTTCGGAATGGGCGCTTTCTTT. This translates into CASSEGFGMGAFF.

The CDR3 region is CASSPGAGGGISGANVLTF. The DNA of the CDR3 is TGCGCCAGCAGCCCTGGGGCCGGGGGCGGAATTTCTGGGGCCAACGTCCTGACTTTC. The rearrangement uses TRBV4-1 and TRBJ2-6; D tentatively fits TRBD1 or TRBD2 (6 bases each). V dropped 4 bases and J dropped 1 base, with 20 bases sitting between them. Germline V gene lookup returns CDR1 MGHRA and CDR2 YSYEKL. The CDR3 consists of 19 residues.

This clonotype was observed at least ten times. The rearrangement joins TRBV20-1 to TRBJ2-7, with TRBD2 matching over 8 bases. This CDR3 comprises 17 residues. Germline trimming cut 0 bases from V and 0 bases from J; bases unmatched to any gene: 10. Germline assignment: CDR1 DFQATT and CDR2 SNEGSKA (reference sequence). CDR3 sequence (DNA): TGCAGTGCTAGAGATGGTCGGGGGGGAGGGGACTCCTACGAGCAGTACTTC. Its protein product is CSARDGRGGGDSYEQYF.

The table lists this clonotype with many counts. CDR3 protein: CASSEWGQGYEQYF. The CDR3 DNA sequence: TGTGCCAGCAGTGAGTGGGGACAGGGCTACGAGCAGTACTTC. This sequence joins TRBV25-1 and TRBJ2-7; TRBD1 agrees at 9 bases. The CDR3 spans 14 residues. The junction had 3 bases not matched to a gene; V was cut back by 3 bases and J by 3 bases. Per the germline V gene, CDR1 is MGHDK and CDR2 is SYGVNS.

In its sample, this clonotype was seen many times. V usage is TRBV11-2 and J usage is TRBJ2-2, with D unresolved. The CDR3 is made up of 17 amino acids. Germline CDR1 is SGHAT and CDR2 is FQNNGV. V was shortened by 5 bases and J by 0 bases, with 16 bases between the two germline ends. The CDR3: CASSPPPGGANTGELFF. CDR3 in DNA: TGTGCCAGCAGCCCTCCACCGGGTGGGGCGAACACCGGGGAGCTGTTTTTT.

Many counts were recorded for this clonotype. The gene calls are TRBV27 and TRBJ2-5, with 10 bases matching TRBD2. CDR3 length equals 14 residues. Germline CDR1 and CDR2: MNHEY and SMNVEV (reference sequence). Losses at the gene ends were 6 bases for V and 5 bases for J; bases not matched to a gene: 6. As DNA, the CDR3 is TGTGCCAGCAGGCAGCTAGCGGGAGAGGAGACCCAGTACTTC. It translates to CASRQLAGEETQYF.

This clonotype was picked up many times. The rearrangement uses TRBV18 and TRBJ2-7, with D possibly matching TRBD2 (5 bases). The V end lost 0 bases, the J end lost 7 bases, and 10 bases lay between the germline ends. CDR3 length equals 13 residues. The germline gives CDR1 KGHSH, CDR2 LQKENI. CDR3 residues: CASSPPTGLEQYF. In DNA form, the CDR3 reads TGTGCCAGCTCACCACCGACGGGGTTAGAGCAGTACTTC.

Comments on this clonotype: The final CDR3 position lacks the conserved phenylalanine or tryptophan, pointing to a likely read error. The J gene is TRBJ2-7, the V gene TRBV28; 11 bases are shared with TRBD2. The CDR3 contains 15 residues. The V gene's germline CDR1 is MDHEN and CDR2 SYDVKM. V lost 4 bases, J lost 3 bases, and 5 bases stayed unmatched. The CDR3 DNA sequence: TGTGCCAGCAGTTCTAGCGGGAGGCCTCTCTACGAGCAGTACCTC. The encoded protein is CASSSSGRPLYEQYL.

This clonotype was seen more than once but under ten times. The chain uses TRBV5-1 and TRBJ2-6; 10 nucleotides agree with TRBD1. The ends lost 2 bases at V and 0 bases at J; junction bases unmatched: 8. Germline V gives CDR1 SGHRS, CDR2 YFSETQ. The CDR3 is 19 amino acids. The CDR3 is CASSFDRGQDRSGANVLTF. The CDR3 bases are TGCGCCAGCAGCTTCGACAGGGGGCAGGACCGCTCTGGGGCCAACGTCCTGACTTTC.

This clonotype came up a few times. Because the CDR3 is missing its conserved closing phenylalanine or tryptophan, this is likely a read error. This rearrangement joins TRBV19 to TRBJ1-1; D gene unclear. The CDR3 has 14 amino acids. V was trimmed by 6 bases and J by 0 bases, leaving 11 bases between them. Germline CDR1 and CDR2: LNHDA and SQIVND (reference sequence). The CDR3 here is CASRSWQLNTEAFL. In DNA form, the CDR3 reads TGTGCCAGTAGATCCTGGCAGCTGAACACTGAAGCTTTCCTT.

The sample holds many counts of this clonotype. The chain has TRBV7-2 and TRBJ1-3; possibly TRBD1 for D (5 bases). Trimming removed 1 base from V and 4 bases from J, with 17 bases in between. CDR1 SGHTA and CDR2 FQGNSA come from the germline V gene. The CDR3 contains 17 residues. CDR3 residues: CASSLGPGRGYGNTIYF. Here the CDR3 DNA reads TGTGCCAGCAGCTTAGGGCCGGGACGAGGCTACGGAAACACCATATATTTT.

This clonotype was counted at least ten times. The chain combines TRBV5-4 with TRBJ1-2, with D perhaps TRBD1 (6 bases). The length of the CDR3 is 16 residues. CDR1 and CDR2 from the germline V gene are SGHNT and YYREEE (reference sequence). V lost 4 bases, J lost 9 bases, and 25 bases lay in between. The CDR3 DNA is TGTGCCAGCAGCGGATCCGGGACAATGGCCGTGGGGCGCTACACCTTC. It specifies CASSGSGTMAVGRYTF.

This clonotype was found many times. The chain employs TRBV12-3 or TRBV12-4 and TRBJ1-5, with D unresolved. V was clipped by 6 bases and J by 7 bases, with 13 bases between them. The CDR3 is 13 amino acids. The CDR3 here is CASSLNLGQPQHF. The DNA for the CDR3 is TGTGCCAGCAGCCTCAATCTCGGACAGCCCCAGCATTTT.

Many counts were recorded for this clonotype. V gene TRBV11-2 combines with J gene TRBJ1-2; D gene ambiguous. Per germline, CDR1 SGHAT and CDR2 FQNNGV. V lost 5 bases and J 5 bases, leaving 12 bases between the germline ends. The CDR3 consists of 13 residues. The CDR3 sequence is CASSEGLRYGYTF. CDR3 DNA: TGTGCCAGCAGCGAAGGGCTCCGGTATGGCTACACCTTC.

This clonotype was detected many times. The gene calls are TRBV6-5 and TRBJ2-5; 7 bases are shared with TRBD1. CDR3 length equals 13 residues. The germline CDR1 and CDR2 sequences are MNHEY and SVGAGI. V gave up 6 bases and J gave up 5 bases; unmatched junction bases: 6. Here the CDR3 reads CASSKTGSETQYF. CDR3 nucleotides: TGTGCCAGCAGCAAGACAGGGAGCGAGACCCAGTACTTC.

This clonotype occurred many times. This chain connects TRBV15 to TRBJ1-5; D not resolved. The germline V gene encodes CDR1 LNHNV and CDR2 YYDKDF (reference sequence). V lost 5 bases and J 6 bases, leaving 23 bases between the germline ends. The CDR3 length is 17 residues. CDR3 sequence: CATSLRRALRPPQPQHF. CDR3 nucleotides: TGTGCCACCAGCCTCCGCCGGGCCCTCAGACCACCTCAGCCCCAGCATTTT.

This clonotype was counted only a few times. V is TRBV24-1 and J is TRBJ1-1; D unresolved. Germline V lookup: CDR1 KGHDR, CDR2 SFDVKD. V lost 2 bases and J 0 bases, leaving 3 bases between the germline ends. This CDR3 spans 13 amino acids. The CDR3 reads CATSDWMNTEAFF. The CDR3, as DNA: TGTGCCACCAGTGATTGGATGAACACTGAAGCTTTCTTT.

Here the CDR3 DNA reads TGCAGCGTTCGGGAATCTAACTATGGCTACACCTTC. It codes for CSVRESNYGYTF. The chain has TRBV29-1 and TRBJ1-2; no definite D call. CDR1 is SQVTM and CDR2 is ANQGSEA in the germline V gene. This CDR3 region has 12 residues. The germline V and J ends were trimmed by 5 bases and 0 bases, with 7 bases remaining between them.

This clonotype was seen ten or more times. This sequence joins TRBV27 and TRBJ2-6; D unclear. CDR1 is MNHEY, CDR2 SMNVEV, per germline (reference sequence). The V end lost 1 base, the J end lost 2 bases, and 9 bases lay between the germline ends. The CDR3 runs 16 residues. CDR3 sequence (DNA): TGTGCCAGCAGTTTATACGGGCTCGCTGGGGCCAACGTCCTGACTTTC. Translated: CASSLYGLAGANVLTF.

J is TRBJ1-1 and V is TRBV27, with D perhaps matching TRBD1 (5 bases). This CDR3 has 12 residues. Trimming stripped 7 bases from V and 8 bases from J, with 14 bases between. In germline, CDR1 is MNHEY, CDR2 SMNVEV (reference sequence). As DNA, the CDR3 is TGTGCCAGCATTCCGTTGGGGGGGGAAGCTTTCTTT. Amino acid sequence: CASIPLGGEAFF.

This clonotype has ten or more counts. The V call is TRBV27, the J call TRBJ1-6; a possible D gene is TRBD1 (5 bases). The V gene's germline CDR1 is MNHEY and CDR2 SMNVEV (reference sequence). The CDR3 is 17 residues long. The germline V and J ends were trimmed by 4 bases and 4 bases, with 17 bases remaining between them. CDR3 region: CASSYGDRQMYNSPLHF. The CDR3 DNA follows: TGTGCCAGCAGTTACGGGGACCGACAGATGTATAATTCACCCCTCCACTTT.

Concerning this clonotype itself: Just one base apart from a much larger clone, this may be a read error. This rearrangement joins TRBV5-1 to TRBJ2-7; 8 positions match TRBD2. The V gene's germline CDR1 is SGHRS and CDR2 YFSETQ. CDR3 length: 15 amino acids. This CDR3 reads CASSLAGSGGYEQCF. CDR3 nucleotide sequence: TGCGCCAGCAGCTTGGCTGGGAGCGGGGGCTACGAGCAGTGCTTC.

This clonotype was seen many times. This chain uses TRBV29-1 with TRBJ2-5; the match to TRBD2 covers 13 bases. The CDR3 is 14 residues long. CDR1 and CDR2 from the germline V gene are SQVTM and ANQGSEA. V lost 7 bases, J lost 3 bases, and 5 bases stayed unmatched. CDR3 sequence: CSARTSGSEETQYF. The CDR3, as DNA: TGCAGCGCCAGGACTAGCGGGAGCGAAGAGACCCAGTACTTC.

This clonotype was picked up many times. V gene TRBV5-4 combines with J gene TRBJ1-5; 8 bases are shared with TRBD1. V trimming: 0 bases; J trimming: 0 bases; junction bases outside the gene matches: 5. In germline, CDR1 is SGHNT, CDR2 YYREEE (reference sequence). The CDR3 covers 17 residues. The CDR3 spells CASSLEGGQVSNQPQHF. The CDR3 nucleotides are TGTGCCAGCAGCTTGGAGGGGGGACAGGTTAGCAATCAGCCCCAGCATTTT.

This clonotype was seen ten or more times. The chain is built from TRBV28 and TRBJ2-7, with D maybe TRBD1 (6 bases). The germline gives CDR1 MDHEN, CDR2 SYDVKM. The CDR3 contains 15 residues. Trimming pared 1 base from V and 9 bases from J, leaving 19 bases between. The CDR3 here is CASSLSQRGLGGQYF. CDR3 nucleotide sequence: TGTGCCAGCAGTTTATCCCAGAGGGGTTTAGGGGGGCAGTACTTC.